This T cell receptor beta chain emerged from a study of tumor-infiltrating lymphocytes in primary liver carcinoma. A word on this clonotype: The antigen is not known.

The J segment lost 2 bases and the V segment lost 4 bases, leaving 6 bases of the junction unmatched. This CDR3 comprises 16 residues. The germline CDR1 and CDR2 sequences are MDHEN and SYDVKM. Overall study findings and caveats: The study found tumor-adjacent and tumor-blood pairs overlapped less than tumor region pairs.

cDNA specific to TCR beta was made from approximately 0.55 ug of total RNA, with a constant-region primer employed for priming. The TCR beta library was amplified through three nested multiplex PCR rounds in a modified ARM-PCR procedure. Use of TRBV1-TRBV30 forward primers with a C-beta reverse primer characterized the first two PCR rounds, which lasted nine to eleven cycles each. TCRdb reprocessed the multiplex PCR reads via MiXCR and lists one record per CDR3 protein. The data contain about 75,000 distinct CDR3 sequences, about three quarters of them singletons. DNA and RNA were both co-extracted from roughly 18-30 mg of bulk tissue that had not been sorted.

What was sequenced was tumor-adjacent normal liver tissue. The chain carries TRBV28 and TRBJ1-5; 9 nucleotides line up with TRBD1. The receptor was isolated from a man aged 40-55 years with primary liver carcinoma and hepatitis B virus infection. CDR3 sequence: CASSSGRQGGNQPQHF. The CDR3 DNA reads TGTGCCAGCAGTTCCGGGCGACAGGGGGGCAATCAGCCCCAGCATTTT.